These 18 T cell receptor beta chains share one sample of origin, sequenced in a study of post-analysis software for immune sequencing data. Their antigen targets remain unknown. Libraries were made from TCR beta cDNA, and they carried unique molecular identifiers. Using its own MiXCR run on the PCR reads, TCRdb lists one record per CDR3 protein. The sample carries 650,000 to 900,000 distinct CDR3 sequences, more than 45% recorded once. Study findings and constraints: The five TRBV segments detected at higher frequency in patients than in controls included TRBV5-6, TRBV5-1 and TRBV20-1.

The sample was blood. The receptors come from a girl aged 10 to 17 with multiple sclerosis.

The chain combines TRBV10-2 with TRBJ2-3, with D unclear. The length of the CDR3 is 13 residues. V dropped 2 bases and J dropped 2 bases, with 5 bases sitting between them. Looked up from germline, CDR1 is WSHSY and CDR2 is SAAADI. The CDR3 here is CASSEEVTDTQYF. CDR3 sequence (DNA): TGCGCCAGCAGTGAGGAAGTCACAGATACGCAGTATTTT.

The rearrangement joins TRBV7-2 to TRBJ2-5, with D possibly matching TRBD1 (6 bases). Deletions cut 5 bases from V and 5 bases from J, with 21 bases between. CDR1 is SGHTA, CDR2 FQGNSA, per germline. CDR3 length equals 16 residues. The CDR3 DNA sequence: TGTGCCAGCAGCGACACCGGGACACATCTCCGGGAGACCCAGTACTTC. Translated: CASSDTGTHLRETQYF.

This clonotype was observed a few times. The chain has TRBV29-1 and TRBJ2-7; D is possibly TRBD1 or TRBD2 (6 bases each). Germline assignment: CDR1 SQVTM and CDR2 ANQGSEA. The CDR3 extends over 14 amino acids. Trimming took off 0 bases at V and 7 bases at J, with 16 bases between the two ends. The CDR3 DNA reads as TGCAGCGTTGAAGACCGGGGGCGCCCGGGTGAGCAGTACTTC. It is translated as CSVEDRGRPGEQYF.

This clonotype was recorded a few times. The chain has TRBV7-9 and TRBJ2-3, with a tentative D call TRBD2 (6 bases). V was shortened by 2 bases and J by 0 bases, with 18 bases between the two germline ends. Germline CDR1 reads SEHNR; CDR2 reads FQNEAQ (reference sequence). The CDR3 contains 18 residues. CDR3 amino acids: CASSLKDWLAPSTDTQYF. DNA for the CDR3: TGTGCCAGCAGCTTAAAGGACTGGCTAGCGCCCAGCACAGATACGCAGTATTTT.

This clonotype occurred a few times. The rearrangement uses TRBV20-1 and TRBJ2-1; D uncertain. V gave up 4 bases and J gave up 5 bases, with 18 bases separating them. There are 15 residues in the CDR3. In germline, CDR1 is DFQATT, CDR2 SNEGSKA (reference sequence). CDR3 amino acids: CSATSFAIANNEQFF. The CDR3 region has the DNA TGCAGTGCTACGTCCTTCGCTATTGCCAACAATGAGCAGTTCTTC.

The gene calls are TRBV6-5 and TRBJ2-1; tentatively, D is TRBD2 (5 bases). The ends were cut back, 6 bases at V and 6 bases at J, with 9 bases in the middle. The CDR3 consists of 12 residues. Germline assignment: CDR1 MNHEY and CDR2 SVGAGI. The CDR3 DNA reads as TGTGCCAGCAGACAAAGCGGCAATGAGCAGTTCTTC. It yields the protein CASRQSGNEQFF.

This chain joins TRBV7-3 and TRBJ2-1; 14 nucleotides align to TRBD2. Trimming took 5 bases from V and 2 from J; bases not matched to a gene: 11. Germline-derived CDR1 and CDR2 are SGHTA and FQGTGA. CDR3 length: 19 residues. CDR3 DNA sequence: TGTGCCAGCAGCCCCCGACTAGCGGGAGGGCCTATCCCCTACAATGAGCAGTTCTTC. Amino acids: CASSPRLAGGPIPYNEQFF.

This clonotype was picked up a small number of times. The junction shows a germline mismatch at one end, possibly a read error. V and J are TRBV12-3 or TRBV12-4 and TRBJ1-2; no reliable D call. The CDR3 contains 13 residues. The CDR3 nucleotides are TGTACCAGCAGGACGGGTTTTAACTATGGCTACACCTTC. It is translated as CTSRTGFNYGYTF.

The gene calls are TRBV20-1 and TRBJ1-4; TRBD1 is a possible D gene (5 bases). Germline V CDR1 and CDR2: DFQATT, SNEGSKA (reference sequence). Trimming cost V 6 bases and J 5 bases, with 16 bases left between them. This CDR3 region has 14 residues. The CDR3 nucleotides read TGCAGTGCGGCACGGGAGCGGGGGAATGAAAAACTGTTTTTT. Translating it yields CSAARERGNEKLFF.

The chain couples TRBV5-1 to TRBJ2-7, with 10 nucleotides matching TRBD1. The germline V gene has CDR1 SGHRS and CDR2 YFSETQ. The CDR3 contains 17 residues. The ends lost 1 base at V and 4 bases at J; junction bases unmatched: 11. DNA for the CDR3: TGCGCCAGCAGCTTGCAACCGGGACAGGGGCCCGCTTACGAGCAGTACTTC. Protein: CASSLQPGQGPAYEQYF.

The J gene is TRBJ2-7, the V gene TRBV29-1; the D is unclear. V lost 7 bases and J 0 bases, leaving 10 bases between the germline ends. Germline CDR1 and CDR2: SQVTM and ANQGSEA. There are 12 residues in the CDR3. DNA of the CDR3: TGCAGCGCCCTAATTACCTCCTACGAGCAGTACTTC. It codes for CSALITSYEQYF.

This clonotype has just a few counts. The rearrangement joins TRBV6-5 to TRBJ2-5, with 7 positions matching TRBD2. Germline lookup yields CDR1 MNHEY and CDR2 SVGAGI. Germline trimming cut 7 bases from V and 5 bases from J; bases unmatched to any gene: 7. The length of the CDR3 is 13 residues. The CDR3 DNA follows: TGTGCCAGCACCACCGGGACTACGGAGACCCAGTACTTC. It yields the protein CASTTGTTETQYF.

This chain connects TRBV6-6 to TRBJ2-7; TRBD2 matches 10 bases. The J segment lost 3 bases and the V segment lost 6 bases, leaving 5 bases of the junction unmatched. Germline values: CDR1 MNHNY, CDR2 SVGAGI (reference sequence). The CDR3 loop spans 14 amino acids. The chain's CDR3 is CASRRLAGIYEQYF. DNA for the CDR3: TGTGCCAGCAGACGACTAGCGGGTATCTACGAGCAGTACTTC.

This clonotype was seen a handful of times. The chain has TRBV2 and TRBJ2-1; D may be TRBD2 (6 bases). CDR3 length: 12 residues. V gave up 6 bases and J gave up 6 bases, with 9 bases separating them. CDR1 and CDR2 from the germline V gene are SNHLY and FYNNEI. In DNA, the CDR3 is TGTGCCAGCAGGGAGGGAGCCAATGAGCAGTTCTTC. The encoded protein is CASREGANEQFF. The full variable domain, its missing parts supplied by reference TRBV2 and TRBJ2-1, is EPEVTQTPSHQVTQMGQEVILRCVPISNHLYFYWYRQILGQKVEFLVSFYNNEISEKSEIFDDQFSVERPDGSNFTLKIRSTKLEDSAMYFCASREGANEQFFGPGTRLTVL.

The chain is built from TRBV29-1 and TRBJ2-5; 7 nucleotides align to TRBD1. Per germline, CDR1 SQVTM and CDR2 ANQGSEA. This CDR3 region has 13 residues. The J segment lost 2 bases and the V segment lost 7 bases, leaving 7 bases of the junction unmatched. CDR3 sequence reads: CSAPTGSQETQYF. The CDR3 DNA follows: TGCAGCGCCCCGACAGGGTCGCAAGAGACCCAGTACTTC.

The CDR3 here is CATSRERRPTYEQYF. CDR3 in DNA: TGTGCCACCAGCAGAGAGAGGAGACCGACCTACGAGCAGTACTTC. The V gene is TRBV15, the J gene TRBJ2-7; D uncertain. The CDR3 contains 15 residues. Germline lookup yields CDR1 LNHNV and CDR2 YYDKDF (reference sequence). Trimming left V 0 bases short and J 2 bases short, with 11 bases between. Supplemented by reference TRBV15 and TRBJ2-7, the full variable domain reads DAMVIQNPRYQVTQFGKPVTLSCSQTLNHNVMYWYQQKSSQAPKLLFHYYDKDFNNEADTPDNFQSRRPNTSFCFLDIRSPGLGDTAMYLCATSRERRPTYEQYFGPGTRLTVT.

This clonotype appeared a few times. V usage is TRBV7-2 and J usage is TRBJ2-3, with D maybe TRBD2 (6 bases). V was pared by 5 bases and J by 6 bases, with 9 bases between. Germline V gene data show CDR1 as SGHTA and CDR2 as FQGNSA. CDR3 length equals 12 residues. CDR3 region: CASSTSKDTQYF. CDR3 nucleotide sequence: TGTGCCAGCAGCACTAGCAAGGATACGCAGTATTTT.

CDR3 sequence: CASSPETPNYSGANVLTF. The CDR3 coding sequence is TGTGCCAGCAGTCCGGAGACACCCAACTACTCTGGGGCCAACGTCCTGACTTTC. This sequence joins TRBV2 and TRBJ2-6; D not resolved. This CDR3 has 18 amino acids. Trimming removed 5 bases at V and 0 bases at J, with 17 bases between. Germline V gives CDR1 SNHLY, CDR2 FYNNEI.